These 9 T cell receptor beta chains share one sample of origin, sequenced in a study of blood T cells in healthy people across ages. The use of a sample-barcoded 5' primer and a J-beta primer mix characterized a second PCR of roughly 6 to 11 cycles. TCRdb re-called the 5' RACE reads through MiXCR, storing one row per CDR3 protein. The data show about 1.8 million distinct CDR3 sequences, around 50% seen once. Sequencing was done on a sample of blood. The receptors derive from a woman in her 40s in good health.

J is TRBJ2-1 and V is TRBV29-1; D might be TRBD1 (5 bases). Germline loops: CDR1 SQVTM, CDR2 ANQGSEA. The CDR3 is 14 amino acids. Trimming cost V 3 bases and J 5 bases, with 14 bases left between them. CDR3 residues: CSVEGHRGHNEQFF. Here the CDR3 DNA reads TGCAGCGTTGAGGGGCACCGCGGACACAATGAGCAGTTCTTC.

V gene TRBV6-6 combines with J gene TRBJ2-1; the match to TRBD2 covers 15 bases. The CDR3 covers 15 residues. Germline loops: CDR1 MNHNY, CDR2 SVGAGI (reference sequence). With V trimmed by 6 bases and J by 7 bases, 4 bases remained unmatched. CDR3 in DNA: TGTGCCAGCAGAAACGGACTAGCGGGGGGGAATGAGCAGTTCTTC. Protein: CASRNGLAGGNEQFF.

The count of this clonotype is one. J is TRBJ1-6 and V is TRBV18, with 8 bases aligning to TRBD1. Losses at the gene ends were 1 base for V and 9 bases for J; bases not matched to a gene: 14. Germline lookup yields CDR1 KGHSH and CDR2 LQKENI. The CDR3 is 18 amino acids. CDR3 loop: CASSPRVQGAHIVSPLHF. CDR3 in DNA: TGTGCCAGCTCACCACGAGTTCAGGGGGCGCATATAGTTTCACCCCTCCACTTT. Combining the CDR3 with reference TRBV18 and TRBJ1-6 gives the whole variable domain NAGVMQNPRHLVRRRGQEARLRCSPMKGHSHVYWYRQLPEEGLKFMVYLQKENIIDESGMPKERFSAEFPKEGPSILRIQQVVRGDSAAYFCASSPRVQGAHIVSPLHFGNGTRLTVT.

In its sample, this clonotype was seen a few times. This chain uses TRBV29-1 with TRBJ2-5, with 10 positions matching TRBD1. CDR3 length equals 14 residues. V was pared by 6 bases and J by 5 bases, with 9 bases of the junction left unmatched. Per germline, CDR1 SQVTM and CDR2 ANQGSEA. This chain's CDR3 is CSVRRDRGWETQYF. The CDR3 DNA reads TGCAGCGTCCGAAGGGACAGGGGCTGGGAGACCCAGTACTTC.

This clonotype has just a few counts. This chain uses TRBV4-2 with TRBJ2-7, with TRBD1 identical over 8 bases. Losses at the gene ends were 2 bases for V and 2 bases for J; bases not matched to a gene: 11. The CDR3 sequence is 17 residues long. Germline loops: CDR1 LGHNA, CDR2 YNFKEQ. CDR3: CASSQRQGPGTTYEQYF. Here the CDR3 DNA reads TGTGCCAGCAGCCAACGACAGGGGCCTGGGACCACCTACGAGCAGTACTTC.

The J gene is TRBJ1-2, the V gene TRBV27, with 9 bases aligning to TRBD1. From germline, CDR1 is MNHEY and CDR2 SMNVEV (reference sequence). The V gene end was trimmed by 6 bases and the J gene end by 0 bases; junction bases not matched to a gene: 11. The CDR3 is 17 residues long. CDR3 in amino acids: CASSAWGTGSANYGYTF. CDR3 DNA sequence: TGTGCCAGCAGCGCGTGGGGGACAGGGTCCGCTAACTATGGCTACACCTTC.

The table lists this clonotype with a few counts. The V call is TRBV7-9, the J call TRBJ1-5; the match to TRBD1 covers 7 bases. With V trimmed by 5 bases and J by 1 base, 5 bases remained unmatched. The CDR3 is 15 residues long. The germline V gene has CDR1 SEHNR and CDR2 FQNEAQ (reference sequence). As DNA, the CDR3 is TGTGCCAGCAGCATTGGGACAGCGAGCAATCAGCCCCAGCATTTT. Translating gives CASSIGTASNQPQHF.

The table lists this clonotype with many counts. CDR3 DNA: TGTGCCAGCAGCTTAGGTCAGGGGTTCGAGCAGTACTTC. Protein: CASSLGQGFEQYF. V is TRBV27 and J is TRBJ2-7; D is perhaps TRBD1 (6 bases). This CDR3 is 13 amino acids long. The germline V gene encodes CDR1 MNHEY and CDR2 SMNVEV (reference sequence). The V end lost 6 bases, the J end lost 6 bases, and 15 bases lay between the germline ends.

The rearrangement uses TRBV7-2 and TRBJ1-6, with TRBD1 matching 7 bases. The CDR3 contains 15 residues. From germline, CDR1 is SGHTA and CDR2 FQGNSA. Losses at the gene ends were 1 base for V and 4 bases for J; bases not matched to a gene: 1. The CDR3 DNA reads TGTGCCAGCAGCTTAGGGACAGGATATAATTCACCCCTCCACTTT. It is translated as CASSLGTGYNSPLHF.